This T cell receptor (beta chain) originates from a study of control samples from healthy donors and cancer patients. Sequencing was performed with immunoSEQ multiplex PCR; in TCRdb, only in-frame clones are kept and a portion is missing. The sample shows 30,000 to 40,000 clones, approximately 94% of them seen only once. Only one count was recorded for this clone. Per germline, CDR1 LNHDA and CDR2 SQIVND (reference sequence). V shed 3 bases and J shed 0 bases, with 18 bases lying between them. The CDR3 loop spans 18 amino acids. This TCR came from a man aged 40-49 years with colorectal cancer. The V gene is TRBV19, the J gene TRBJ2-4; D might be TRBD1 (5 bases). Sequencing input: PBMCs. The CDR3 DNA reads TGTGCCAGTAGTATGCTGACGCAGGGAATACTAGCCAAAAACATTCAGTACTTC. This encodes CASSMLTQGILAKNIQYF.